What follows are 24 T cell receptor beta chains derived from one specimen sequenced in a study of blood T cell repertoires in COVID-19. Data came from immunoSEQ multiplex PCR; TCRdb stores just in-frame clones and leaves some out. Of around 41,000 clones detected, more than 75% appear once; the ten largest clones hold 4.8%. Sequences were obtained from peripheral blood. The receptors originated from a human donor in a cohort sampled during active COVID-19.

This chain joins TRBV6-1 and TRBJ2-2; 8 nucleotides agree with TRBD2. This CDR3 region has 16 residues. Germline loops: CDR1 MNHNS, CDR2 SASEGT. The ends lost 1 base at V and 4 bases at J; junction bases unmatched: 5. CDR3 protein: CASSEVHGRGTGELFF. CDR3 bases: TGTGCCAGCAGTGAAGTACACGGGAGGGGCACCGGGGAGCTGTTTTTT.

This rearrangement joins TRBV7-8 to TRBJ2-3; D is unclear. The V gene's germline CDR1 is SGHVS and CDR2 FQNEAQ. Trimming cost V 3 bases and J 0 bases, with 10 bases left between them. This CDR3 has 15 residues. CDR3 in amino acids: CASSFLAGSTDTQYF. CDR3 in DNA: TGTGCCAGCAGCTTCCTCGCCGGGAGCACAGATACGCAGTATTTT.

The sample holds a few counts of this clone. The chain joins TRBV19 to TRBJ1-2; the match to TRBD1 covers 7 bases. The CDR3 sequence is 16 residues long. V shed 5 bases, J shed 5 bases, and the junction held 14 bases outside the gene matches. CDR1 is LNHDA, CDR2 SQIVND, per germline (reference sequence). This chain's CDR3 is CASSFLLRQGSYGYTF. CDR3 nucleotide sequence: TGTGCCAGTAGTTTCCTCCTCCGACAGGGCTCATATGGCTACACCTTC.

V gene TRBV18 combines with J gene TRBJ1-3; no reliable D call. Germline CDR1 is KGHSH and CDR2 is LQKENI. The CDR3 is 18 residues long. The ends were cut back, 3 bases at V and 0 bases at J, with 18 bases in the middle. The CDR3 sequence is CASSPSGRQRFSGNTIYF. CDR3 DNA: TGTGCCAGCTCACCCAGCGGGCGGCAGAGATTCTCTGGAAACACCATATATTTT.

The V call is TRBV9, the J call TRBJ2-1; D is perhaps TRBD2 (6 bases). Trimming pared 3 bases from V and 9 bases from J, leaving 16 bases between. This CDR3 has 14 residues. Germline CDR1 SGDLS, CDR2 YYNGEE. CDR3 protein: CASSARDSGPEQFF. CDR3 DNA: TGTGCCAGCAGCGCCCGGGACTCCGGCCCTGAGCAGTTCTTC.

CDR3 protein: CASANRQGGSPETQYF. CDR3 sequence (DNA): TGTGCCAGTGCGAACCGTCAGGGCGGGAGTCCAGAGACCCAGTACTTC. The J gene is TRBJ2-5, the V gene TRBV19, with TRBD2 identical over 7 bases. The germline V gene has CDR1 LNHDA and CDR2 SQIVND (reference sequence). CDR3 length: 16 amino acids. Germline trimming cut 8 bases from V and 4 bases from J; bases unmatched to any gene: 16.

This chain uses TRBV30 with TRBJ2-5, with TRBD2 identical over 7 bases. CDR3 length: 14 amino acids. The germline V gene has CDR1 GTSNPN and CDR2 SVGIG (reference sequence). V lost 2 bases and J lost 5; bases outside the gene matches: 8. CDR3 DNA sequence: TGTGCCTGGAGTACGGGGGGTGGAAGGGAGACCCAGTACTTC. This translates into CAWSTGGGRETQYF.

The V and J genes are TRBV30 and TRBJ2-3, with 12 positions matching TRBD2. Per the germline V gene, CDR1 is GTSNPN and CDR2 is SVGIG (reference sequence). Losses at the gene ends were 5 bases for V and 2 bases for J; bases not matched to a gene: 8. The CDR3 is 16 amino acids. The CDR3 coding sequence is TGTGCCTGGTCAGCCGGACTAGCGGGATTCACAGATACGCAGTATTTT. Amino acids: CAWSAGLAGFTDTQYF.

This clone appeared a single time. This chain uses TRBV28 with TRBJ2-5, with 11 bases lining up with TRBD2. The V and J ends lost 6 bases and 3 bases, in that order; junction bases with no gene match: 6. CDR1 MDHEN and CDR2 SYDVKM come from the germline V gene. There are 15 residues in the CDR3. As DNA, the CDR3 is TGTGCCAGCAGGCGACCGGGACTAGCGGAAGAGACCCAGTACTTC. Translated, it gives CASRRPGLAEETQYF.

The chain combines TRBV28 with TRBJ2-7, with 7 bases identical to TRBD1. Unmatched junction bases numbered 10, after V lost 5 bases and J lost 0 bases. Germline V gene data show CDR1 as MDHEN and CDR2 as SYDVKM. This CDR3 contains 16 residues. DNA of the CDR3: TGTGCCAGCAGTCCCCCCGTCGGACAGGTCTCCTACGAGCAGTACTTC. It specifies CASSPPVGQVSYEQYF.

The CDR3 sequence: CASSPSGGAWTEAFF. CDR3 DNA: TGTGCCAGCAGCCCATCGGGGGGGGCTTGGACTGAAGCTTTCTTT. The rearrangement links TRBV5-4 to TRBJ1-1, with D possibly being TRBD1 (6 bases). The CDR3 contains 15 residues. Trimming removed 4 bases at V and 5 bases at J, with 18 bases between. The germline CDR1 and CDR2 sequences are SGHNT and YYREEE (reference sequence).

This clone has just a few counts. V is TRBV15 and J is TRBJ2-3, with 7 bases aligning to TRBD1. In germline, CDR1 is LNHNV, CDR2 YYDKDF (reference sequence). This CDR3 has 16 residues. The ends lost 3 bases at V and 1 base at J; junction bases unmatched: 7. Here the CDR3 reads CATSSGITGGTDTQYF. CDR3 DNA sequence: TGTGCCACCAGCAGCGGGATCACAGGGGGCACAGATACGCAGTATTTT.

The CDR3 bases are TGTGCCAGCAGTACCCGGGACAGAGAATCGTACGAGCAGTACTTC. It translates to CASSTRDRESYEQYF. The V and J genes are TRBV27 and TRBJ2-7; 7 positions agree with TRBD1. The CDR3 contains 15 residues. The V gene end was trimmed by 5 bases and the J gene end by 4 bases; junction bases not matched to a gene: 11. CDR1 and CDR2 from the germline V gene are MNHEY and SMNVEV (reference sequence).

V and J are TRBV5-5 and TRBJ2-7; 12 bases match TRBD2. Germline-derived CDR1 and CDR2 are SGHKS and YYEKEE (reference sequence). This CDR3 has 16 amino acids. V lost 4 bases to trimming and J lost 2 bases; unmatched junction nucleotides: 7. CDR3 bases: TGTGCCAGCAGCCCACCCGGACTAGCGGGAACCTACGAGCAGTACTTC. Amino acids: CASSPPGLAGTYEQYF.

V is TRBV7-2 and J is TRBJ2-7; D is possibly TRBD2 (6 bases). Deletions cut 7 bases from V and 7 bases from J, with 17 bases between. Germline-derived CDR1 and CDR2 are SGHTA and FQGNSA. CDR3 length: 13 amino acids. For the CDR3, the DNA is TGTGCCAGCAAAACTAGCATCGCCGTAGAGCAGTACTTC. The encoded protein is CASKTSIAVEQYF.

The chain has TRBV3-1 (or the pseudogene TRBV3-2) and TRBJ2-7, with 10 bases lining up with TRBD1. Per the germline V gene, CDR1 is LGHDT and CDR2 is YNNKEL (reference sequence). This CDR3 is 15 amino acids long. The V and J ends lost 4 bases and 5 bases, in that order; junction bases with no gene match: 8. CDR3 coding DNA: TGTGCCAGCAGCCTTCGGGGACAGGGGAGGAACGAGCAGTACTTC. Its translation is CASSLRGQGRNEQYF.

In nucleotides, the CDR3 is TGTGCCAGCAGCCTCGGACAGCTCTACGAGCAGTACTTC. Protein product: CASSLGQLYEQYF. This chain uses TRBV7-3 with TRBJ2-7; tentatively, D is TRBD1 (6 bases). Germline V lookup: CDR1 SGHTA, CDR2 FQGTGA. This CDR3 region has 13 residues. Trimming stripped 5 bases from V and 3 bases from J, with 11 bases between.

J is TRBJ2-5 and V is TRBV5-6; a weak D match, TRBD1 (5 bases). Germline V CDR1 and CDR2: SGHDT, YYEEEE. V lost 1 base, J lost 1 base, and 20 bases lay in between. The CDR3 loop spans 18 amino acids. The CDR3: CASSLRLRVTPLQETQYF. In DNA, the CDR3 is TGTGCCAGCAGCTTGCGGCTCAGGGTGACACCGCTCCAAGAGACCCAGTACTTC.

This chain uses TRBV3-1 (or the pseudogene TRBV3-2) with TRBJ2-1; 9 nucleotides agree with TRBD1. The trim removed 0 bases at V and 2 bases at J, leaving 5 bases unmatched. Germline V gene sequence: CDR1 LGHDT, CDR2 YNNKEL (reference sequence). The CDR3 has 17 amino acids. The CDR3 protein is CASSQDQGQGTYNEQFF. The CDR3 DNA is TGTGCCAGCAGCCAAGATCAGGGACAGGGTACCTACAATGAGCAGTTCTTC.

The chain has TRBV15 and TRBJ2-1; the match to TRBD2 covers 10 bases. The V gene's germline CDR1 is LNHNV and CDR2 YYDKDF (reference sequence). The CDR3 length is 16 residues. V gave up 1 base and J gave up 8 bases; unmatched junction bases: 8. The CDR3 loop is CATSRGASGSSDEQFF. CDR3 coding DNA: TGTGCCACCAGCAGAGGGGCTAGCGGGAGTAGTGATGAGCAGTTCTTC.

The rearrangement joins TRBV6-6 to TRBJ2-3, with 10 bases identical to TRBD2. Germline trimming cut 5 bases from V and 7 bases from J; bases unmatched to any gene: 18. This CDR3 contains 18 residues. Germline CDR1 MNHNY, CDR2 SVGAGI (reference sequence). CDR3 DNA sequence: TGTGCCAGCAGTCGACGTCAGGGGCTAGCGGGAGAGCTAAATACGCAGTATTTT. Encoded protein: CASSRRQGLAGELNTQYF.

J is TRBJ2-5 and V is TRBV28; maybe TRBD1 (6 bases). CDR3 size: 13 residues. V was pared by 8 bases and J by 0 bases, with 10 bases between. Germline assignment: CDR1 MDHEN and CDR2 SYDVKM. In nucleotides, the CDR3 is TGTGCCAGCGCCCAGGGGAACCAAGAGACCCAGTACTTC. Translating it yields CASAQGNQETQYF. The variable domain in full, with the rest retrieved from reference TRBV28 and TRBJ2-5, is DVKVTQSSRYLVKRTGEKVFLECVQDMDHENMFWYRQDPGLGLRLIYFSYDVKMKEKGDIPEGYSVSREKKERFSLILESASTNQTSMYLCASAQGNQETQYFGPGTRLLVL.

The chain couples TRBV18 to TRBJ1-5; the D is unclear. The CDR3 has 14 amino acids. CDR1 is KGHSH and CDR2 is LQKENI in the germline V gene. The V gene lost 3 bases and the J gene lost 10 bases, with 16 bases spanning the gap. The CDR3 spells CASSPSEGISPQHF. DNA for the CDR3: TGTGCCAGCTCACCCTCGGAGGGCATCAGCCCCCAGCATTTT.

The rearrangement uses TRBV2 and TRBJ2-1; 7 bases fit TRBD1. The CDR3 is 16 residues long. V lost 7 bases and J lost 7; bases outside the gene matches: 16. From germline, CDR1 is SNHLY and CDR2 FYNNEI. CDR3 nucleotides: TGTGCCAGCATGATAACAGGGGCGTCCGCTGGGAATGAGCAGTTCTTC. It encodes CASMITGASAGNEQFF.